These 21 T cell receptor beta chains were all obtained from the same sample, sequenced in a study of OX40 agonist ivuxolimab in advanced cancers. Sequencing used immunoSEQ multiplex PCR; TCRdb keeps in-frame clones, though not all of them. This table has about 58,000 clones, around 84% appearing once. The sequencing here drew on CD4+ or CD8+ T cells sorted from blood, taken in a trial of the OX40 agonist ivuxolimab. These receptors all stem from an adult with an advanced solid tumor such as melanoma, head and neck, liver or kidney cancer.

The J gene is TRBJ2-7, the V gene TRBV6-1, with 8 nucleotides matching TRBD1. The length of the CDR3 is 15 residues. Germline loops: CDR1 MNHNS, CDR2 SASEGT. V lost 0 bases and J lost 2; bases outside the gene matches: 3. The CDR3 DNA is TGTGCCAGCAGTGAAGCGTGGACAGGGACCTACGAGCAGTACTTC. Translating gives CASSEAWTGTYEQYF.

This clone was observed once. The V gene is TRBV30, the J gene TRBJ2-1; TRBD1 is a possible D gene (6 bases). The CDR3 is made up of 13 amino acids. V dropped 0 bases and J dropped 8 bases, with 11 bases sitting between them. Germline V CDR1 and CDR2: GTSNPN, SVGIG (reference sequence). Here the CDR3 reads CAWSVVGGHEQFF. Here the CDR3 DNA reads TGTGCCTGGAGTGTAGTTGGGGGCCATGAGCAGTTCTTC.

CDR3 loop: CASSEGQLTVVDTQYF. Here the CDR3 DNA reads TGCGCCAGCTCGGAGGGACAGCTAACCGTTGTAGATACGCAGTATTTT. The chain joins TRBV5-1 to TRBJ2-3, with TRBD1 as a possible D gene (7 bases). This CDR3 is built from 16 residues. V was trimmed by 7 bases and J by 5 bases, leaving 23 bases between them. Germline V gene lookup returns CDR1 SGHRS and CDR2 YFSETQ. The variable domain in full, with the rest retrieved from reference TRBV5-1 and TRBJ2-3, is KAGVTQTPRYLIKTRGQQVTLSCSPISGHRSVSWYQQTPGQGLQFLFEYFSETQRNKGNFPGRFSGRQFSNSRSEMNVSTLELGDSALYLCASSEGQLTVVDTQYFGPGTRLTVL.

The chain employs TRBV6-1 and TRBJ1-3; the D gene is possibly TRBD1 (5 bases). Per the germline V gene, CDR1 is MNHNS and CDR2 is SASEGT. Deletions cut 5 bases from V and 4 bases from J, with 12 bases between. The CDR3 runs to 14 residues. CDR3: CASSTQGGGNTIYF. In DNA form, the CDR3 reads TGTGCCAGCAGTACGCAGGGAGGCGGAAACACCATATATTTT.

The chain has TRBV5-6 and TRBJ1-2; D is unclear. The CDR3 runs 11 residues. Trimming shortened V by 3 bases and J by 5 bases, and 5 bases separated the two germline ends. Germline CDR1 is SGHDT and CDR2 is YYEEEE. The chain's CDR3 is CASSSGYGYTF. For the CDR3, the DNA is TGTGCCAGCAGCTCGGGGTATGGCTACACCTTC.

The V and J genes are TRBV18 and TRBJ2-7, with a tentative D call TRBD2 (5 bases). The germline CDR1 and CDR2 sequences are KGHSH and LQKENI. Trimming stripped 6 bases from V and 6 bases from J, with 18 bases between. CDR3 length: 14 residues. CDR3 DNA sequence: TGTGCCAGCTCGCCTCAGGCCCCTCGGGGCGAGCAGTACTTC. It encodes CASSPQAPRGEQYF.

The chain uses TRBV5-1 and TRBJ2-3; 12 bases agree with TRBD2. The J segment lost 2 bases and the V segment lost 3 bases, leaving 4 bases of the junction unmatched. Germline CDR1 SGHRS, CDR2 YFSETQ. The CDR3 has 16 residues. CDR3 sequence: CASSWTSGVYTDTQYF. The CDR3 coding sequence is TGCGCCAGCAGCTGGACTAGCGGGGTATACACAGATACGCAGTATTTT.

J is TRBJ1-2 and V is TRBV19; no reliable D call. Trimming removed 4 bases from V and 5 bases from J, with 26 bases in between. The V gene's germline CDR1 is LNHDA and CDR2 SQIVND (reference sequence). This CDR3 region has 18 residues. This chain's CDR3 is CASSNRFLTTRDGYGYTF. CDR3 coding DNA: TGTGCCAGTAGTAACCGCTTTCTGACGACTCGCGATGGGTATGGCTACACCTTC.

This chain connects TRBV5-4 to TRBJ1-2; D not certain. The V end lost 0 bases, the J end lost 0 bases, and 9 bases lay between the germline ends. The CDR3 runs to 15 residues. CDR1 is SGHNT, CDR2 YYREEE, per germline (reference sequence). This CDR3 is CASSLGATTNYGYTF. The CDR3 DNA reads as TGTGCCAGCAGCTTGGGGGCAACCACTAACTATGGCTACACCTTC.

This clone was found once. The chain couples TRBV18 to TRBJ2-2, with D perhaps matching TRBD1 or TRBD2 (5 bases each). CDR1 KGHSH and CDR2 LQKENI come from the germline V gene. There are 15 residues in the CDR3. V gave up 2 bases and J gave up 1 base, with 8 bases separating them. The CDR3 coding sequence is TGTGCCAGCTCACCAGAGGGGCTGAACACCGGGGAGCTGTTTTTT. This translates into CASSPEGLNTGELFF.

The DNA of the CDR3 is TGTGCCAGCAGGCCACAGGGCCTTTTGCTTGGGACCCAGTACTTC. It translates to CASRPQGLLLGTQYF. The chain links TRBV6-5 to TRBJ2-5; TRBD1 is a possible D gene (6 bases). The CDR3 has 15 residues. The V and J ends lost 6 bases and 7 bases respectively, with 21 bases between them. Per the germline V gene, CDR1 is MNHEY and CDR2 is SVGAGI.

The gene calls are TRBV5-1 and TRBJ1-2; perhaps TRBD1 as D (5 bases). There are 15 residues in the CDR3. Between the trimmed V and J ends, which lost 5 bases and 5 bases, there was a span of 19 bases. The V gene's germline CDR1 is SGHRS and CDR2 YFSETQ. This chain's CDR3 is CASSRGDGVGYGYTF. CDR3 bases: TGCGCCAGCAGTCGAGGGGACGGGGTCGGATATGGCTACACCTTC.

V is TRBV5-4 and J is TRBJ2-7; TRBD2 is a possible D gene (7 bases). The V end lost 3 bases, the J end lost 6 bases, and 19 bases lay between the germline ends. CDR3 length: 15 amino acids. Looked up from germline, CDR1 is SGHNT and CDR2 is YYREEE (reference sequence). Written as DNA, the CDR3 is TGTGCCAGCAGCTGGGCCAAGGGGGGGTTCTCCGAGCAGTACTTC. It is translated as CASSWAKGGFSEQYF. The full variable domain, completed using reference TRBV5-4 and TRBJ2-7, is ETGVTQSPTHLIKTRGQQVTLRCSSQSGHNTVSWYQQALGQGPQFIFQYYREEENGRGNFPPRFSGLQFPNYSSELNVNALELDDSALYLCASSWAKGGFSEQYFGPGTRLTVT.

The rearrangement uses TRBV11-1 and TRBJ2-7, with 7 positions matching TRBD1. The V segment lost 6 bases and the J segment 6 bases; nucleotides outside the gene matches: 8. CDR3 length equals 13 residues. In germline, CDR1 is SGHAT, CDR2 FQDESV (reference sequence). CDR3: CASRAIDRVEQYF. The DNA of the CDR3 is TGTGCCAGCAGAGCAATTGACAGGGTCGAGCAGTACTTC.

V gene TRBV30 combines with J gene TRBJ1-1; D perhaps matches TRBD1 (5 bases). Trimming took 4 bases from V and 6 from J, leaving 24 bases between them. This CDR3 has 16 amino acids. CDR1 and CDR2 (germline): GTSNPN, SVGIG (reference sequence). CDR3 coding DNA: TGTGCCTGGACGGGCCCCGTGTGGGACCGAAGCTCTGAAGCTTTCTTT. Its protein product is CAWTGPVWDRSSEAFF.

The rearrangement links TRBV5-4 to TRBJ2-7; maybe TRBD1 (6 bases). The CDR3 has 16 amino acids. V lost 1 base, J lost 0 bases, and 14 bases lay in between. Germline lookup yields CDR1 SGHNT and CDR2 YYREEE (reference sequence). The CDR3 spells CASSLKSGAISYEQYF. In nucleotides, the CDR3 is TGTGCCAGCAGCTTGAAATCAGGGGCGATCTCCTACGAGCAGTACTTC. Full variable domain (missing parts from reference TRBV5-4 and TRBJ2-7): ETGVTQSPTHLIKTRGQQVTLRCSSQSGHNTVSWYQQALGQGPQFIFQYYREEENGRGNFPPRFSGLQFPNYSSELNVNALELDDSALYLCASSLKSGAISYEQYFGPGTRLTVT.

The sample holds a few counts of this clone. V is TRBV18 and J is TRBJ1-1; D uncertain. Trimming left V 3 bases short and J 0 bases short, with 8 bases between. The germline CDR1 and CDR2 sequences are KGHSH and LQKENI. The CDR3 is made up of 14 amino acids. The CDR3: CASSPGSMNTEAFF. The CDR3, as DNA: TGTGCCAGCTCACCGGGGTCCATGAACACTGAAGCTTTCTTT.

V usage is TRBV5-1 and J usage is TRBJ2-3; TRBD2 is a possible D gene (6 bases). Germline CDR1 reads SGHRS; CDR2 reads YFSETQ. The V end was cut by 0 bases, the J end by 6 bases, with 20 bases between. The CDR3 is made up of 17 amino acids. Here the CDR3 DNA reads TGCGCCAGCAGCTTGGGGTCGGCGGGGATGGTCGGGGATACGCAGTATTTT. The encoded protein is CASSLGSAGMVGDTQYF.

V and J are TRBV10-2 and TRBJ1-2; 7 positions match TRBD1. Trimming took 7 bases from V and 5 from J; bases not matched to a gene: 13. Germline V CDR1 and CDR2: WSHSY, SAAADI. The CDR3 covers 15 residues. CDR3 nucleotide sequence: TGCGCCAGCACCAGGACAGGAGGGGGTCTATATGGCTACACCTTC. As protein: CASTRTGGGLYGYTF.

The chain employs TRBV18 and TRBJ1-1; possible D gene TRBD1, 5 bases. Trimming left V 4 bases short and J 0 bases short, with 9 bases between. Germline lookup yields CDR1 KGHSH and CDR2 LQKENI. The CDR3 covers 14 residues. The CDR3 sequence: CASSLGTVNTEAFF. Written as DNA, the CDR3 is TGTGCCAGCTCACTGGGGACGGTGAACACTGAAGCTTTCTTT.

The rearrangement links TRBV18 to TRBJ1-2; D ambiguous. V gave up 3 bases and J gave up 3 bases, with 14 bases separating them. The germline gives CDR1 KGHSH, CDR2 LQKENI. CDR3 length: 15 amino acids. The CDR3 spells CASSPSGPDHYGYTF. The CDR3 nucleotides read TGTGCCAGCTCACCCTCCGGGCCGGACCACTATGGCTACACCTTC.